This T cell receptor (beta chain) derives from a study of T-cell memory formation after mild COVID-19. In this sample, this clonotype turned up many times. Antigen specificity is unknown. TCRdb re-called the 5' RACE reads with MiXCR, one entry per CDR3 protein. The profile shows about 110,000 distinct CDR3 sequences, around 12% of them singletons. Study outcomes and limitations: The appearance of some responding clones in pre-infection memory suggested that cross-reactive memory joined.

V shed 4 bases and J 2 bases; nucleotides not matched to a gene: 4. The CDR3 is 15 residues long. The chain recombines TRBV12-3 or TRBV12-4 with TRBJ2-1; 8 nucleotides line up with TRBD2. This TCR derives from an adult woman who had mild COVID-19 (a few samples of this study predate the infection). Cell type and time point are not known. Sequenced material: PBMCs or a T cell subset sorted from them (not recorded which). The CDR3 DNA sequence: TGTGCCAGCAGTTCGGCGGGGGGCCCCTACAATGAGCAGTTCTTC. Translated, it gives CASSSAGGPYNEQFF.